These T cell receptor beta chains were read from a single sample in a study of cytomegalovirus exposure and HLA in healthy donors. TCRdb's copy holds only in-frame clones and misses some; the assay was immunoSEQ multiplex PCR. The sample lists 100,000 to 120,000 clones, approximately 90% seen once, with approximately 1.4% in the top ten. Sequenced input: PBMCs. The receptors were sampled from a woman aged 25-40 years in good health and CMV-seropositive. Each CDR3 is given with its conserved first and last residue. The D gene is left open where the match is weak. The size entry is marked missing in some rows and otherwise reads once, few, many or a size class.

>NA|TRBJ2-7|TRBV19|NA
TGTGCCAGTAGTCCAGCGGCAGGGGACTCCTACGAGCAGTACTTC
CASSPAAGDSYEQYF
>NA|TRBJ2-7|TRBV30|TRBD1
TGTGCCTGGAGTTCCCCGGGACAGGGGGCCTACGAGCAGTACTTC
CAWSSPGQGAYEQYF
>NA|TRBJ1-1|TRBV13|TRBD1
TGTGCCAGCAGCCCCAGAGACAGGGGGCGGGCTTTCTTT
CASSPRDRGRAFF
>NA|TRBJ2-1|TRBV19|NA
TGTGCCACCGCAGGGCCCCCCTACAATGAGCAGTTCTTC
CATAGPPYNEQFF
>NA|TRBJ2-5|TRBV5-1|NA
TGCGCCAGCAGCCCCGGGGGTCAAGAGACCCAGTACTTC
CASSPGGQETQYF
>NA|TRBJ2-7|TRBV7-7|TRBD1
TGTGCCAGCAGCGCCGGGACAGGGGGCGAGCAGTACTTC
CASSAGTGGEQYF
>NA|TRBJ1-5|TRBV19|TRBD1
TGTGCCAGTACCATGGGGACAGGGGTTGGCAATCAGCCCCAGCATTTT
CASTMGTGVGNQPQHF
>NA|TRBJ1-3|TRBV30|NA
TGTGCCTGGAGCTCTTGGCCGAATGACTCTGGAAACACCATATATTTT
CAWSSWPNDSGNTIYF
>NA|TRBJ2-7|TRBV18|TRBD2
TGTGCCAGCTCACCTCCCGACACGGGAGGCTACGAGCAGTACTTC
CASSPPDTGGYEQYF
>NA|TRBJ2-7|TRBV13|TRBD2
TGTGCCAGCAGCGCCAATCGCGGGGGGTTAAGCTCCTACGAGCAGTACTTC
CASSANRGGLSSYEQYF
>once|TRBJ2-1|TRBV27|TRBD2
TGTGCCAGCAGTGGGGGGTCTAGCGGGAGTGGGTACAATGAGCAGTTCTTC
CASSGGSSGSGYNEQFF
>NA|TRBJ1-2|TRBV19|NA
TGTGCCAGTACGTCGACAGCATTTGGCTACACCTTC
CASTSTAFGYTF
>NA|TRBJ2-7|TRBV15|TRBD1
TGTGCCACCAGCAGAGAGGACAGGCGAATCGAGCAGTACTTC
CATSREDRRIEQYF
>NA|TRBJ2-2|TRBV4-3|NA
TGCGCCAGCAGCCAAGCCCGGTCCGGGGAGCTGTTTTTT
CASSQARSGELFF
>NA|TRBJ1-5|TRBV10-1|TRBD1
TGCGCCAGCAGTGAGCCAGACAGGGGATATAGCAATCAGCCCCAGCATTTT
CASSEPDRGYSNQPQHF
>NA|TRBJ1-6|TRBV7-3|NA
TGTGCCAGCAGCGAACAGGGATCCTATAATTCACCCCTCCACTTT
CASSEQGSYNSPLHF
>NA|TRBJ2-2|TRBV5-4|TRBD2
TGTGCCAGCAGCTTGTCAGGGGGACTAGCGGGAGCGCGGGAGCTGTTTTTT
CASSLSGGLAGARELFF
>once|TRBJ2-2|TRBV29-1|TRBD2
TGCAGCGGTAGACTAGCGGGGGGTGACACCGGGGAGCTGTTTTTT
CSGRLAGGDTGELFF
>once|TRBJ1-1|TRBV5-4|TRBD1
TGTGCCAGCAGCTCAGCCCGGGACAGCAAGAACACTGAAGCTTTCTTT
CASSSARDSKNTEAFF
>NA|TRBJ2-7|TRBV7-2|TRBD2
TGTGCCAGCAGCTTTAGAAGCGGGAGGGACTACGAGCAGTACTTC
CASSFRSGRDYEQYF
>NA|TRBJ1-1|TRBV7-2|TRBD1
TGTGCCAGCAGCTCCGACAACAGGGGTACTGAAGCTTTCTTT
CASSSDNRGTEAFF
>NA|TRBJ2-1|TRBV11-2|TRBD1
TGTGCCAGCAGCTTAGTATGGGACAGGGCCAATGAGCAGTTCTTC
CASSLVWDRANEQFF
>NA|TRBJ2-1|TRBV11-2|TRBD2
TGTGCCAGCAGCTACGGGACTACCGTCTCCTACAATGAGCAGTTCTTC
CASSYGTTVSYNEQFF
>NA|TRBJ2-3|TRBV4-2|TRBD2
TGTGCCAGCAGCCAAGATCGGGTAGCGGGAGGGACTAGCGCAGATACGCAGTATTTT
CASSQDRVAGGTSADTQYF
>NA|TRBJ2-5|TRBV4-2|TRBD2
TGTGCCAGCAGCCAAGACAGCGGGGCCCAAGAGACCCAGTACTTC
CASSQDSGAQETQYF
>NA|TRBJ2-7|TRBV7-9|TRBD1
TGTGCCAGCAGCCGATCCGGGACAGGGGGATCCTACGAGCAGTACTTC
CASSRSGTGGSYEQYF
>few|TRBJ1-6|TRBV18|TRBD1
TGTGCCAGCTCATCCCGGGACAGTAATTCACCCCTCCACTTT
CASSSRDSNSPLHF
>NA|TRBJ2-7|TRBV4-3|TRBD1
TGCGCCAGCAGCCGAGGGATAGGGGGCCTTTACGAGCAGTACTTC
CASSRGIGGLYEQYF
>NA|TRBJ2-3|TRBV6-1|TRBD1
TGTGCCAGCACCCTGGACAGGAGCACAGATACGCAGTATTTT
CASTLDRSTDTQYF
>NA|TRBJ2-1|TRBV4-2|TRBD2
TGTGCCAGCAGCCAAGGGACTAGCGGGAGCTATAACGATGAGCAGTTCTTC
CASSQGTSGSYNDEQFF
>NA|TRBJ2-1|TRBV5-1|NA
TGCGCCAGCAGTCGGCAGGGCTACAATGAGCAGTTCTTC
CASSRQGYNEQFF
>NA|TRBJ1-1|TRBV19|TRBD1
TGTGCCAGTAGTATTTCAAGGACAGGCGAAGCTTTCTTT
CASSISRTGEAFF
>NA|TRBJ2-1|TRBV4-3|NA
TGCGCCAGCAGCCAGAGGACTACCCGCTCCTACAATGAGCAGTTCTTC
CASSQRTTRSYNEQFF
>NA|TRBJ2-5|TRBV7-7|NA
TGTGCCAGCAGCTTAGGACTTGGAGAGACCCAGTACTTC
CASSLGLGETQYF
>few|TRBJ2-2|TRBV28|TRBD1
TGTGCCAGCAGACCGGGGACAGGGAGTACCGGGGAGCTGTTTTTT
CASRPGTGSTGELFF